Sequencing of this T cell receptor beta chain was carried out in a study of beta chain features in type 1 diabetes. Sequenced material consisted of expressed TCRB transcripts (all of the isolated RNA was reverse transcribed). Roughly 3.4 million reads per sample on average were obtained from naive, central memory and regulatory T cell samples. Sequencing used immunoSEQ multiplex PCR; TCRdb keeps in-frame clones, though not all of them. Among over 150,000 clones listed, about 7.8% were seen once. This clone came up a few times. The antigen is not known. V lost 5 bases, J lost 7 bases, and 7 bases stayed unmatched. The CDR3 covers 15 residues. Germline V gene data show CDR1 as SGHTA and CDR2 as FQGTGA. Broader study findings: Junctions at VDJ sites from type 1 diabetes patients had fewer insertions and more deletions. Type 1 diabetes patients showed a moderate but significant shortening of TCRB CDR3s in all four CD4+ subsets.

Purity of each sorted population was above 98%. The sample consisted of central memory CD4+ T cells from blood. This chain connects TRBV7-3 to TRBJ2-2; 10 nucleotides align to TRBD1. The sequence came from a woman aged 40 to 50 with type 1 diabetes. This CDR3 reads CASSVGTGVNGELFF. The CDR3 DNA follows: TGTGCCAGCAGCGTAGGGACAGGGGTGAACGGGGAGCTGTTTTTT.